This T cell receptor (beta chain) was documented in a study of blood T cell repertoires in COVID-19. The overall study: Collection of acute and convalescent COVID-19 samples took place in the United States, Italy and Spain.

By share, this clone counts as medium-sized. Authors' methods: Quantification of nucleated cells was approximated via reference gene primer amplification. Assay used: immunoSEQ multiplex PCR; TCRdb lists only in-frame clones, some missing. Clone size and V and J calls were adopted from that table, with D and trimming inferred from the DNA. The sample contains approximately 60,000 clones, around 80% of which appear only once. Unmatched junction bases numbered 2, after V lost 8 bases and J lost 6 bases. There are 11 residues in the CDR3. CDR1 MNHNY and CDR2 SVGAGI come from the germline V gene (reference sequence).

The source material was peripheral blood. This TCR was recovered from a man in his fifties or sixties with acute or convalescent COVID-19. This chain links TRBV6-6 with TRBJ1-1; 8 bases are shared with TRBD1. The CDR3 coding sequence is TGTGCCAGCGGACAGGGCGCTGAAGCTTTCTTT. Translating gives CASGQGAEAFF.